These 23 T cell receptor beta chains share one sample of origin, sequenced in a study of beta chain features in type 1 diabetes. General study results and limits: There was a moderate but significant shortening of TCRB CDR3s in all four CD4+ subsets of Type 1 diabetes patients.

Isolated RNA was reverse transcribed in full, so expressed TCRB transcripts were sequenced. The data were produced by immunoSEQ multiplex PCR, yet TCRdb's version contains in-frame clones alone and is incomplete. The sample includes around 150,000 clones, over 9% of them seen just once. Their recognized antigens are unknown. The sequenced material came from central memory CD4+ T cells from blood. These receptors all stem from a man aged 25 to 40 with type 1 diabetes.

The chain employs TRBV4-1 and TRBJ2-3; 8 nucleotides align to TRBD2. CDR1 is MGHRA, CDR2 YSYEKL, per germline. The CDR3 spans 16 residues. V gave up 0 bases and J gave up 5 bases; unmatched junction bases: 7. The CDR3 spells CASSQERAGGIDTQYF. The CDR3 DNA is TGCGCCAGCAGCCAAGAGCGGGCGGGAGGAATAGATACGCAGTATTTT.

This clone turned up a few times. The chain links TRBV29-1 to TRBJ2-3; 10 positions agree with TRBD2. Per germline, CDR1 SQVTM and CDR2 ANQGSEA. J was trimmed by 6 bases and V by 3 bases; bases with no gene match: 3. This CDR3 region has 13 residues. The CDR3 sequence is CSVDATSGDTQYF. CDR3 coding DNA: TGCAGCGTTGACGCGACTAGCGGGGATACGCAGTATTTT.

This clone has a handful of counts. Other nucleotide sequences in the sample specify the same CDR3. V is TRBV28 and J is TRBJ2-7; 11 bases agree with TRBD1. The V gene end was trimmed by 8 bases and the J gene end by 0 bases; junction bases not matched to a gene: 3. The CDR3 is made up of 14 amino acids. The germline V gene has CDR1 MDHEN and CDR2 SYDVKM. CDR3 in DNA: TGTGCCAGCCGAGGGACAGGGGGCTCCTACGAGCAGTACTTC. Translating it yields CASRGTGGSYEQYF.

The table lists this clone with a few counts. The CDR3 DNA reads TGCGCCAGCAGCCAGGGGGCGGGAGACGAGCAGTACTTC. Amino acid sequence: CASSQGAGDEQYF. V usage is TRBV5-1 and J usage is TRBJ2-7; perhaps TRBD1 as D (8 bases). The CDR3 totals 13 residues. Trimming removed 4 bases from V and 5 bases from J, with 13 bases in between. The germline gives CDR1 SGHRS, CDR2 YFSETQ.

This clone has only a few counts. The chain is built from TRBV7-2 and TRBJ2-1; D ambiguous. The CDR3 runs 13 residues. Trimming shortened V by 3 bases and J by 4 bases, and 7 bases separated the two germline ends. CDR1 and CDR2 from the germline V gene are SGHTA and FQGNSA. The CDR3 DNA follows: TGTGCCAGCAGCTTGTCAGAATACAATGAGCAGTTCTTC. Its protein product is CASSLSEYNEQFF.

The chain is built from TRBV6-1 and TRBJ1-5, with 7 bases fitting TRBD1. The germline V gene encodes CDR1 MNHNS and CDR2 SASEGT. The CDR3 is made up of 16 amino acids. Trimming took 2 bases from V and 5 from J; bases not matched to a gene: 9. The CDR3 DNA sequence: TGTGCCAGCAGTGAATTGTGGTCAGGGGGTGATCAGCCCCAGCATTTT. Protein product: CASSELWSGGDQPQHF.

This clone was picked up a small number of times. V and J are TRBV15 and TRBJ2-7; possibly TRBD2 for D (5 bases). Germline V CDR1 and CDR2: LNHNV, YYDKDF (reference sequence). The CDR3 runs 15 residues. Trimming cost V 0 bases and J 5 bases, with 14 bases left between them. For the CDR3, the DNA is TGTGCCACCAGCAGAGATGCTAGCTATACGGACGAGCAGTACTTC. Amino acid sequence: CATSRDASYTDEQYF. Full variable domain (remainder filled in from reference TRBV15 and TRBJ2-7): DAMVIQNPRYQVTQFGKPVTLSCSQTLNHNVMYWYQQKSSQAPKLLFHYYDKDFNNEADTPDNFQSRRPNTSFCFLDIRSPGLGDTAMYLCATSRDASYTDEQYFGPGTRLTVT.

This chain uses TRBV5-1 with TRBJ2-2, with 10 positions matching TRBD2. This CDR3 has 17 residues. Germline trimming cut 4 bases from V and 7 bases from J; bases unmatched to any gene: 13. The germline V gene has CDR1 SGHRS and CDR2 YFSETQ. CDR3 in amino acids: CASSPIAGGQGDGELFF. In DNA, the CDR3 is TGCGCCAGCAGCCCCATAGCGGGAGGCCAAGGGGACGGGGAGCTGTTTTTT.

This clone came up a few times. J is TRBJ2-7 and V is TRBV18; TRBD1 matches 8 bases. The CDR3 extends over 15 amino acids. Unmatched junction bases numbered 6, after V lost 2 bases and J lost 3 bases. Germline V gene lookup returns CDR1 KGHSH and CDR2 LQKENI. CDR3 bases: TGTGCCAGCTCACCAGGGCAGGGGGCAATCTACGAGCAGTACTTC. This gives the protein CASSPGQGAIYEQYF.

This clone was counted a few times. The chain couples TRBV5-1 to TRBJ2-7; 7 bases match TRBD1. CDR3 length: 15 residues. The germline CDR1 and CDR2 sequences are SGHRS and YFSETQ. V dropped 0 bases and J dropped 3; count of bases not matched to a gene: 6. This chain's CDR3 is CASSLVGTGVYEQYF. The DNA for the CDR3 is TGCGCCAGCAGCTTGGTGGGTACAGGGGTCTACGAGCAGTACTTC.

V is TRBV19 and J is TRBJ1-2; 10 nucleotides align to TRBD1. Germline assignment: CDR1 LNHDA and CDR2 SQIVND (reference sequence). V shed 5 bases, J shed 0 bases, and the junction held 3 bases outside the gene matches. CDR3 length: 15 amino acids. The CDR3 coding sequence is TGTGCCAGTAGTGAAGGGACAGGGGCTAACTATGGCTACACCTTC. It yields the protein CASSEGTGANYGYTF.

This clone was found a few times. The V gene is TRBV5-1, the J gene TRBJ2-7; tentative D call: TRBD1 (9 bases). Trimming left V 9 bases short and J 4 bases short, with 20 bases between. The CDR3 totals 14 residues. Germline V lookup: CDR1 SGHRS, CDR2 YFSETQ. CDR3 sequence: CATGGTGRRYEQYF. Here the CDR3 DNA reads TGCGCCACGGGAGGGACAGGGCGTCGATACGAGCAGTACTTC.

The V gene is TRBV30, the J gene TRBJ1-2, with 7 bases identical to TRBD1. The CDR3 is 15 residues long. Germline V gene sequence: CDR1 GTSNPN, CDR2 SVGIG (reference sequence). J gave up 6 bases and V 5 bases, and 15 bases lay outside the gene matches. The CDR3 DNA reads as TGTGCCTGGGAGGGGCCCGACAGGGACTCTCATGGCTACACCTTC. Protein product: CAWEGPDRDSHGYTF.

The V gene is TRBV5-1, the J gene TRBJ2-5, with D possibly TRBD2 on 5 matching bases. CDR3 length: 13 residues. The ends were cut back, 7 bases at V and 3 bases at J, with 13 bases in the middle. Germline CDR1 and CDR2: SGHRS and YFSETQ. The CDR3 loop reads CASARREEETQYF. The CDR3 nucleotides read TGCGCCAGCGCTCGACGGGAAGAAGAGACCCAGTACTTC.

Only a few counts were recorded for this clone. The genes are TRBV18 and TRBJ1-5, with D unclear. The CDR3 covers 14 residues. V was clipped by 5 bases and J by 1 base, with 9 bases between them. Germline values: CDR1 KGHSH, CDR2 LQKENI. Written as DNA, the CDR3 is TGTGCCAGCTCATCAGCGGGGAGCAATCAGCCCCAGCATTTT. Its protein product is CASSSAGSNQPQHF.

The rearrangement uses TRBV10-3 and TRBJ2-7, with D unclear. Germline CDR1 and CDR2: ENHRY and SYGVKD. This CDR3 has 12 residues. The germline V and J ends were trimmed by 2 bases and 6 bases, with 8 bases remaining between them. Written as DNA, the CDR3 is TGTGCCATCAGTGAGATGAGGTCCGAGCAGTACTTC. As protein: CAISEMRSEQYF.

This clone was counted only a few times. J is TRBJ1-1 and V is TRBV27, with TRBD1 matching 9 bases. The germline V gene encodes CDR1 MNHEY and CDR2 SMNVEV (reference sequence). The CDR3 covers 14 residues. With V trimmed by 4 bases and J by 4 bases, 4 bases remained unmatched. The CDR3 DNA reads as TGTGCCAGCAGTTCTACAGGGGGCGGCACTGAAGCTTTCTTT. This gives the protein CASSSTGGGTEAFF.

This rearrangement joins TRBV29-1 to TRBJ2-7; a possible D gene is TRBD2 (6 bases). From germline, CDR1 is SQVTM and CDR2 ANQGSEA. The CDR3 has 13 amino acids. The V end lost 4 bases, the J end lost 3 bases, and 13 bases lay between the germline ends. CDR3 sequence: CSVGDWLDYEQYF. Written as DNA, the CDR3 is TGCAGCGTTGGGGACTGGTTGGACTACGAGCAGTACTTC.

In this sample, this clone turned up a few times. This chain links TRBV7-9 with TRBJ2-1, with TRBD2 matching over 8 bases. The CDR3 extends over 15 amino acids. In germline, CDR1 is SEHNR, CDR2 FQNEAQ (reference sequence). After removal of 4 bases from V and 6 bases from J, the junction contained 8 bases not matched to a gene. CDR3 DNA sequence: TGTGCCAGCAGCTCCGTGGGACTAGGAGGCAATGAGCAGTTCTTC. It yields the protein CASSSVGLGGNEQFF.

V and J are TRBV14 and TRBJ2-1; TRBD1 is a possible D gene (6 bases). The germline V and J ends were trimmed by 2 bases and 4 bases, with 21 bases remaining between them. The germline V gene has CDR1 SGHDN and CDR2 FVKESK. This CDR3 is 18 amino acids long. The DNA for the CDR3 is TGTGCCAGCAGCCAAAACCCCGGGGCCAGGGGAGATTACAATGAGCAGTTCTTC. This sequence encodes CASSQNPGARGDYNEQFF.

The chain combines TRBV7-2 with TRBJ2-7; no clear D. CDR1 is SGHTA, CDR2 FQGNSA, per germline. CDR3 length: 11 residues. Trimming removed 5 bases from V and 3 bases from J, with 5 bases in between. The CDR3 spells CASSQYYEQYF. In DNA, the CDR3 is TGTGCCAGCAGCCAGTACTACGAGCAGTACTTC.

This clone showed up just a few times. The rearrangement uses TRBV7-9 and TRBJ1-1; no reliable D call. In germline, CDR1 is SEHNR, CDR2 FQNEAQ (reference sequence). The CDR3 length is 14 residues. The germline V and J ends were trimmed by 1 base and 1 base, with 7 bases remaining between them. CDR3 sequence: CASSLVASNTEAFF. The DNA of the CDR3 is TGTGCCAGCAGCTTAGTGGCCTCGAACACTGAAGCTTTCTTT.

The chain carries TRBV5-6 and TRBJ2-3; D unclear. CDR3 length: 14 residues. V dropped 2 bases and J dropped 0 bases, with 7 bases sitting between them. CDR1 and CDR2 from the germline V gene are SGHDT and YYEEEE. The CDR3 sequence: CASSFGESTDTQYF. As DNA, the CDR3 is TGTGCCAGCAGCTTTGGAGAGAGCACAGATACGCAGTATTTT.